One sample yielded the 18 T cell receptor beta chains listed below, sequenced in a study of shared clonotypes between healthy human individuals. Sequenced by immunoSEQ multiplex PCR; TCRdb stores in-frame clones only, minus some. This sample has about 610,000 clones, with about 96% found just once. Naive CD8 cells, CD45RO-negative and positively selected for CCR7, excluded terminally differentiated effector memory CD45RA+ cells. The sample taken for sequencing was naive CD8+ T cells sorted from blood. All receptors derive from a woman between 25 and 40 years old in good health.

The chain couples TRBV29-1 to TRBJ2-1; possible D gene TRBD2, 6 bases. V lost 2 bases to trimming and J lost 5 bases, with 13 bases between them. Germline lookup yields CDR1 SQVTM and CDR2 ANQGSEA. The CDR3 sequence is 14 residues long. The CDR3 reads CSVEILASHNEQFF. In nucleotides, the CDR3 is TGCAGCGTTGAAATTCTAGCGAGCCACAATGAGCAGTTCTTC.

The chain is built from TRBV19 and TRBJ1-6, with unresolved D. V was shortened by 4 bases and J by 4 bases, with 14 bases between the two germline ends. The CDR3 sequence is 16 residues long. CDR1 and CDR2 from the germline V gene are LNHDA and SQIVND (reference sequence). As DNA, the CDR3 is TGTGCCAGTAGTACGTCGACGGCTCTTTATAATTCACCCCTCCACTTT. Amino acid sequence: CASSTSTALYNSPLHF.

The V call is TRBV9, the J call TRBJ1-3; a possible D gene is TRBD1 (5 bases). Germline V gene lookup returns CDR1 SGDLS and CDR2 YYNGEE. Trimming left V 3 bases short and J 4 bases short, with 20 bases between. CDR3 length equals 17 residues. The CDR3 DNA reads as TGTGCCAGCAGCGCCTCGGGACCCCCGAACCTGGGAAACACCATATATTTT. Translating gives CASSASGPPNLGNTIYF.

The chain recombines TRBV7-3 with TRBJ2-2; D unclear. The CDR3 spans 13 residues. V lost 0 bases, J lost 2 bases, and 1 base lay in between. Germline V gene sequence: CDR1 SGHTA, CDR2 FQGTGA. The CDR3 sequence is CASSLTNTGELFF. The CDR3 DNA follows: TGTGCCAGCAGCTTAACCAACACCGGGGAGCTGTTTTTT.

V usage is TRBV7-2 and J usage is TRBJ2-1, with unresolved D. This CDR3 spans 17 amino acids. The germline CDR1 and CDR2 sequences are SGHTA and FQGNSA. Deletions cut 4 bases from V and 4 bases from J, with 20 bases between. The CDR3 loop is CASSWSVQAPGYNEQFF. The CDR3 DNA is TGTGCCAGCAGCTGGAGCGTCCAAGCCCCCGGGTACAATGAGCAGTTCTTC.

The chain is built from TRBV7-9 and TRBJ2-3, with D possibly matching TRBD2 (6 bases). Germline V gives CDR1 SEHNR, CDR2 FQNEAQ (reference sequence). The CDR3 sequence is 14 residues long. Trimming took 3 bases from V and 3 from J, leaving 10 bases between them. The CDR3 here is CASSFSAGTDTQYF. CDR3 DNA sequence: TGTGCCAGCAGCTTCTCGGCGGGAACAGATACGCAGTATTTT.

The V call is TRBV4-1, the J call TRBJ2-1; the match to TRBD1 covers 8 bases. V lost 0 bases and J lost 6; bases outside the gene matches: 16. The length of the CDR3 is 19 residues. CDR1 is MGHRA and CDR2 is YSYEKL in the germline V gene. CDR3 in amino acids: CASSQDHFWDRPSFNEQFF. DNA of the CDR3: TGCGCCAGCAGCCAAGATCACTTTTGGGACAGGCCATCGTTCAATGAGCAGTTCTTC.

The V and J genes are TRBV7-2 and TRBJ1-6; D gene uncertain. This CDR3 has 15 amino acids. V was shortened by 5 bases and J by 2 bases, with 10 bases between the two germline ends. The germline CDR1 and CDR2 sequences are SGHTA and FQGNSA. The CDR3 region is CASSLHRAYNSPLHF. The CDR3 DNA follows: TGTGCCAGCAGCCTTCATCGGGCCTATAATTCACCCCTCCACTTT. Full variable domain (missing parts from reference TRBV7-2 and TRBJ1-6): GAGVSQSPSNKVTEKGKDVELRCDPISGHTALYWYRQSLGQGLEFLIYFQGNSAPDKSGLPSDRFSAERTGGSVSTLTIQRTQQEDSAVYLCASSLHRAYNSPLHFGNGTRLTVT.

This chain connects TRBV10-3 to TRBJ2-7; D may be TRBD1 (6 bases). The CDR3 sequence is 11 residues long. Trimming cost V 6 bases and J 3 bases, with 6 bases left between them. Germline CDR1 and CDR2: ENHRY and SYGVKD. The CDR3: CAIRTGYEQYF. For the CDR3, the DNA is TGTGCCATCAGGACAGGCTACGAGCAGTACTTC.

V usage is TRBV29-1 and J usage is TRBJ2-5; D not certain. CDR3 size: 12 residues. With 5 bases removed from V and 4 bases from J, the gap between germline ends came to 11 bases. The germline V gene encodes CDR1 SQVTM and CDR2 ANQGSEA. The CDR3 bases are TGCAGCGTTAGACCGACGGGAGAGACCCAGTACTTC. As protein: CSVRPTGETQYF.

J is TRBJ1-5 and V is TRBV27, with unresolved D. In germline, CDR1 is MNHEY, CDR2 SMNVEV (reference sequence). V was cut by 3 bases and J by 3 bases, with 9 bases left in between. CDR3 length: 14 residues. This CDR3 is CASSFGQNNQPQHF. In DNA, the CDR3 is TGTGCCAGCAGTTTTGGGCAGAACAATCAGCCCCAGCATTTT.

This clone showed up just once. The V and J genes are TRBV7-6 and TRBJ2-3; no definite D call. The length of the CDR3 is 15 residues. Trimming took 5 bases from V and 0 from J, leaving 12 bases between them. Germline V gene data show CDR1 as SGHVS and CDR2 as FNYEAQ. This chain's CDR3 is CASSPYETSTDTQYF. CDR3 nucleotides: TGTGCCAGCAGCCCCTATGAGACTAGCACAGATACGCAGTATTTT.

This chain uses TRBV7-9 with TRBJ2-1; possibly TRBD1 for D (5 bases). CDR1 SEHNR and CDR2 FQNEAQ come from the germline V gene (reference sequence). This CDR3 comprises 16 residues. Trimming removed 5 bases from V and 6 bases from J, with 20 bases in between. The CDR3 DNA reads as TGTGCCAGCAGCCCCCAAGGGGTAGGAGCGAGCAATGAGCAGTTCTTC. This codes for CASSPQGVGASNEQFF.

The rearrangement uses TRBV7-9 and TRBJ2-5; no reliable D call. V lost 1 base and J 1 base, leaving 7 bases between the germline ends. The length of the CDR3 is 14 residues. The germline gives CDR1 SEHNR, CDR2 FQNEAQ (reference sequence). In nucleotides, the CDR3 is TGTGCCAGCAGCTTAGACTCGAGCCAAGAGACCCAGTACTTC. This gives the protein CASSLDSSQETQYF. Together with reference TRBV7-9 and TRBJ2-5, the CDR3 gives the full variable domain: DTGVSQNPRHKITKRGQNVTFRCDPISEHNRLYWYRQTLGQGPEFLTYFQNEAQLEKSRLLSDRFSAERPKGSFSTLEIQRTEQGDSAMYLCASSLDSSQETQYFGPGTRLLVL.

V is TRBV7-8 and J is TRBJ2-5; TRBD2 might be the D (6 bases). The V and J ends lost 3 bases and 5 bases respectively, with 16 bases between them. From germline, CDR1 is SGHVS and CDR2 FQNEAQ. The CDR3 contains 15 residues. CDR3 nucleotide sequence: TGTGCCAGCAGCTTGGGACTGGCCCCAGGGGAGACCCAGTACTTC. It is translated as CASSLGLAPGETQYF.

This clone was picked up a small number of times. J is TRBJ1-5 and V is TRBV2; D remains unclear. V lost 6 bases to trimming and J lost 6 bases, with 9 bases between them. The CDR3 sequence is 12 residues long. From germline, CDR1 is SNHLY and CDR2 FYNNEI. As DNA, the CDR3 is TGTGCCAGCAGCCCTGATGGTCAGCCCCAGCATTTT. Protein: CASSPDGQPQHF.

This clone was seen just once. The chain carries TRBV6-5 and TRBJ1-2; a weak D match, TRBD1 (5 bases). Germline lookup yields CDR1 MNHEY and CDR2 SVGAGI. V lost 9 bases to trimming and J lost 4 bases, with 15 bases between them. The CDR3 loop spans 13 amino acids. CDR3 nucleotides: TGTGCCAGTAGCGAGCGGGGGATCTATGGCTACACCTTC. This sequence encodes CASSERGIYGYTF.

This sequence joins TRBV6-6 and TRBJ2-5, with D unclear. Per germline, CDR1 MNHNY and CDR2 SVGAGI (reference sequence). The CDR3 covers 16 residues. V shed 6 bases and J shed 5 bases, with 22 bases lying between them. CDR3 nucleotide sequence: TGTGCCAGCAGCCTAAAGACCCAGTTGGGGTTGGAGACCCAGTACTTC. Its protein is CASSLKTQLGLETQYF.